The present T cell receptor (beta chain) was sequenced within a study of identifying expanded T cells in peripheral blood. Study-level results: Over around two and four weeks, about 15 and 19 clones changed, versus around 1.3 between replicates. Variance in clone template counts between roughly two-week samples significantly increased with total template count across all healthy donors.

The method was immunoSEQ multiplex PCR; TCRdb's version includes in-frame clones alone and lacks a portion of them. The data show about 100,000 clones, 80% to 90% seen once. Germline CDR1 and CDR2: SEHNR and FQNEAQ (reference sequence). V gave up 5 bases and J gave up 5 bases, with 9 bases separating them. This CDR3 region has 12 residues. Healthy donors had no documented immune events, such as infections, while sampled. A single count supports this clone. The antigen remains undetermined. The chain links TRBV7-9 to TRBJ1-2, with D tentatively TRBD1 (5 bases). The sequence derives from a person aged 18 to 70 in good health. Specimen: blood. The CDR3 region is CASSPRAYGYTF. For the CDR3, the DNA is TGTGCCAGCAGCCCCAGGGCTTATGGCTACACCTTC.